This T cell receptor beta chain is from a study of technical replicates of blood from a handful of donors. The assay was immunoSEQ multiplex PCR, and TCRdb's table has in-frame clones only and misses some. This sample has roughly 90,000 clones; 90% to 97% occur once, and the top ten carry around 0.4%. The CDR3 has 10 amino acids. J gave up 4 bases and V 7 bases, and 1 base lay outside the gene matches. CDR1 is DFQATT, CDR2 SNEGSKA, per germline (reference sequence). This TCR was sampled from a human donor in good health. The chain uses TRBV20-1 and TRBJ2-7; TRBD2 matches at 7 bases. The sequenced sample consisted of T cells isolated from PBMCs. The CDR3 loop is CSGGGYEQYF. As DNA, the CDR3 is TGCAGTGGCGGGGGTTACGAGCAGTACTTC.